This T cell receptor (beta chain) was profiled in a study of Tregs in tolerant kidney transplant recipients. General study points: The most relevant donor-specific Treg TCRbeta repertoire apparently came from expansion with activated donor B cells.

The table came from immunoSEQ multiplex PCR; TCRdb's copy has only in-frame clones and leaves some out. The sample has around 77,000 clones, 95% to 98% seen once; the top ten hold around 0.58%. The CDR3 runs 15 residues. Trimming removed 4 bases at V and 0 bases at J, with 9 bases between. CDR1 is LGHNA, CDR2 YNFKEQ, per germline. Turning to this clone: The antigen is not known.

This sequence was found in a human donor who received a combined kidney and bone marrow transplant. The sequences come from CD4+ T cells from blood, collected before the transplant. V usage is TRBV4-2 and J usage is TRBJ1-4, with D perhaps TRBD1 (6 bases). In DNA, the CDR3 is TGTGCCAGCAGCCCAAACAGGGCAACTAATGAAAAACTGTTTTTT. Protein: CASSPNRATNEKLFF.